Below, one T cell receptor beta chain is given with its context. This sample is drawn from a study of sequential checkpoint blockade in melanoma. Documented treatment: randomized to nivolumab then ipilimumab (arm A) or the reverse (arm B). Germline CDR1 is SGHVS and CDR2 is FQNEAQ. This CDR3 has 18 amino acids. With V trimmed by 5 bases and J by 5 bases, 18 bases remained unmatched. The assay was immunoSEQ multiplex PCR, and TCRdb's table has in-frame clones only and misses some. The sample yields about 19,000 clones, around 67% seen once. V and J are TRBV7-8 and TRBJ2-3; 8 positions agree with TRBD2. Sequencing used CD8+ T cells sorted from blood (inferred from file names), obtained from a patient given nivolumab and ipilimumab in sequence. This TCR was sampled from a human donor with melanoma. The CDR3 DNA reads TGTGCCAGCAGCCCAGCCCCGGGAGGGCCAGCGGCGGAAGATACGCAGTATTTT. This gives the protein CASSPAPGGPAAEDTQYF. Full variable domain (missing parts from reference TRBV7-8 and TRBJ2-3): GAGVSQSPRYKVAKRGQDVALRCDPISGHVSLFWYQQALGQGPEFLTYFQNEAQLDKSGLPSDRFFAERPEGSVSTLKIQRTQQEDSAVYLCASSPAPGGPAAEDTQYFGPGTRLTVL.